This T cell receptor beta chain was found in a study of blood T cells in healthy people across ages. Combining a sample-barcoded 5' primer with a J-beta primer mix, a second PCR ran for 7 to 11 cycles. The template-switch adaptor, which had 12 random nucleotides, put a tag on each cDNA molecule. TCRdb recomputed calls from the 5' RACE reads with MiXCR, one row per CDR3 protein. The table records 650,000 to 700,000 distinct CDR3 sequences, approximately 30% of them present only once. The CDR3 covers 17 residues. From germline, CDR1 is MNHEY and CDR2 SMNVEV (reference sequence). V dropped 3 bases and J dropped 7; count of bases not matched to a gene: 15. This clonotype showed up just a few times.

Sequencing was carried out using blood. The J gene is TRBJ2-7, the V gene TRBV27, with 10 bases matching TRBD2. This TCR was recovered from a woman of 80 years or more in good health. The CDR3 DNA is TGTGCCAGCAGTTTCTCAGCGGGGGGGCCTTTCTACAATGAGCAGTACTTC. Residues: CASSFSAGGPFYNEQYF.